One sample yielded the 4 T cell receptor beta chains listed below, sequenced in a study of cytomegalovirus exposure and HLA in healthy donors. 13 Jbeta primers and 60 Vbeta primers were used for the PCR. Method: immunoSEQ multiplex PCR; TCRdb's copy keeps in-frame clones and lacks some. This table holds 200,000 to 250,000 clones, roughly 84% found once. The sequenced material came from PBMCs. The source is a human donor in good health.

This chain uses TRBV6-1 with TRBJ2-1; D uncertain. V was trimmed by 1 base and J by 6 bases, leaving 4 bases between them. The CDR3 contains 12 residues. The germline gives CDR1 MNHNS, CDR2 SASEGT. The CDR3 region is CASSEGLNEQFF. CDR3 coding DNA: TGTGCCAGCAGTGAAGGGCTCAATGAGCAGTTCTTC.

The chain combines TRBV28 with TRBJ2-5; D gene uncertain. The CDR3 extends over 13 amino acids. The germline V gene encodes CDR1 MDHEN and CDR2 SYDVKM. The germline V and J ends were trimmed by 8 bases and 0 bases, with 10 bases remaining between them. This CDR3 reads CASLSEYQETQYF. The DNA of the CDR3 is TGTGCCAGCTTGTCAGAATACCAAGAGACCCAGTACTTC.

This chain joins TRBV6-5 and TRBJ1-5, with D tentatively TRBD1 (6 bases). V lost 4 bases to trimming and J lost 0 bases, with 13 bases between them. Germline lookup yields CDR1 MNHEY and CDR2 SVGAGI. The CDR3 is 16 residues long. In nucleotides, the CDR3 is TGTGCCAGCAGTTCCAACAGGGATTATAGCAATCAGCCCCAGCATTTT. It specifies CASSSNRDYSNQPQHF.

This clone occurred once. The chain employs TRBV6-5 and TRBJ1-3, with no clear D. With 4 bases removed from V and 0 bases from J, the gap between germline ends came to 13 bases. This CDR3 spans 16 amino acids. Germline V gene data show CDR1 as MNHEY and CDR2 as SVGAGI. The CDR3, as DNA: TGTGCCAGCAGTTCCCGGGAAGCTGGCTCTGGAAACACCATATATTTT. This encodes CASSSREAGSGNTIYF.